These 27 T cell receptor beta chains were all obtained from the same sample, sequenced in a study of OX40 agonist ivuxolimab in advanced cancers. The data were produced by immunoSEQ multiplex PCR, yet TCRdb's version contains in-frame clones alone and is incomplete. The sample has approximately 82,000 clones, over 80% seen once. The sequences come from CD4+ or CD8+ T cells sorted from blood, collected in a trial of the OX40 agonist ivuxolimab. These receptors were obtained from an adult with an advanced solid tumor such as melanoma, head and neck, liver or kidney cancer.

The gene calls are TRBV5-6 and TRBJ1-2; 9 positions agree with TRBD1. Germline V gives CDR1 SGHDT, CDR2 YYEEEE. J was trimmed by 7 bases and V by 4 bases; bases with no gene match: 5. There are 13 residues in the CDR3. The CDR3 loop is CASSLRQGGGYTF. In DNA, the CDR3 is TGTGCCAGCAGCCTGCGACAGGGGGGTGGCTACACCTTC.

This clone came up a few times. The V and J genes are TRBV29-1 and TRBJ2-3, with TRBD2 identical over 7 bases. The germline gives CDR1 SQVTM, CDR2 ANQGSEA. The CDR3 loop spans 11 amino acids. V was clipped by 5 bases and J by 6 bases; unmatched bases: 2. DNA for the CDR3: TGCAGCGTTATACTAGCGGATACGCAGTATTTT. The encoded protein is CSVILADTQYF.

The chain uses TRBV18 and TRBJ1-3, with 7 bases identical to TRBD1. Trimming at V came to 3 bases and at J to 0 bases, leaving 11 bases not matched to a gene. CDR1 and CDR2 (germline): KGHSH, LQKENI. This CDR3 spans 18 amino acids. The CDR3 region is CASSPQAGTAGSGNTIYF. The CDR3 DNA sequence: TGTGCCAGCTCACCCCAGGCCGGGACAGCCGGCTCTGGAAACACCATATATTTT.

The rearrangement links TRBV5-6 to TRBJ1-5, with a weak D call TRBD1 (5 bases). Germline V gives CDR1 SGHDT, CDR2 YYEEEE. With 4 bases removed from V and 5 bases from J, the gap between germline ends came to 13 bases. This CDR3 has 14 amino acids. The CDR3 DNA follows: TGTGCCAGCAGCCGCGTCGGGACTTATCAGCCCCAGCATTTT. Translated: CASSRVGTYQPQHF.

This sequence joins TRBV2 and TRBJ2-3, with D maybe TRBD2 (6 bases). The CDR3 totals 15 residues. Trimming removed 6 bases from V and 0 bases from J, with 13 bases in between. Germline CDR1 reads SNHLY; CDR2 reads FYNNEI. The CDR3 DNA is TGTGCCAGCAGCCCCGGGACTCGCAGCACAGATACGCAGTATTTT. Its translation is CASSPGTRSTDTQYF.

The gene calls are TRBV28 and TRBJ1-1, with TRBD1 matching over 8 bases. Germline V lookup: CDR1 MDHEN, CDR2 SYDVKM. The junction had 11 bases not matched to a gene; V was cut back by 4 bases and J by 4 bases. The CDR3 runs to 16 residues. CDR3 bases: TGTGCCAGCAGTTATCGCAGGGGGCTTCGGGGCACTGAAGCTTTCTTT. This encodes CASSYRRGLRGTEAFF.

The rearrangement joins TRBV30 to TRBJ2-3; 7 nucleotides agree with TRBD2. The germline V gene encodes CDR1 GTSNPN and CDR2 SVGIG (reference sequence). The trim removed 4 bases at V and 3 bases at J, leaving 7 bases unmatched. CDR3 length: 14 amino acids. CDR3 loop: CAWKSHGGTDTQYF. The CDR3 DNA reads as TGTGCCTGGAAGTCCCACGGGGGGACAGATACGCAGTATTTT.

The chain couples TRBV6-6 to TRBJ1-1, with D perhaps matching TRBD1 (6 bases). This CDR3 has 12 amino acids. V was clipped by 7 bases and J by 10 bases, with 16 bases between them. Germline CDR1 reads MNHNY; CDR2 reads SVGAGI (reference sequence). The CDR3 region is CASNLQGEVAFF. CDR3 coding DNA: TGTGCCAGCAATCTACAGGGAGAGGTAGCTTTCTTT.

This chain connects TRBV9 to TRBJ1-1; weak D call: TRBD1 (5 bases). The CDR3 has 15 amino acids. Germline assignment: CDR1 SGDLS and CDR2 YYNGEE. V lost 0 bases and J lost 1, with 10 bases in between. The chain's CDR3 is CASSVERGRNTEAFF. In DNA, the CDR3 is TGTGCCAGCAGCGTAGAGAGGGGAAGGAACACTGAAGCTTTCTTT.

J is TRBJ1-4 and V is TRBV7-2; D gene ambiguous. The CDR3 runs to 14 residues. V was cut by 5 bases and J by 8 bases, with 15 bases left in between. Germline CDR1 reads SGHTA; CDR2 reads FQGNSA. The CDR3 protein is CASSQGGSREKLFF. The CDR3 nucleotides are TGTGCCAGCAGCCAAGGTGGGAGCCGGGAAAAACTGTTTTTT.

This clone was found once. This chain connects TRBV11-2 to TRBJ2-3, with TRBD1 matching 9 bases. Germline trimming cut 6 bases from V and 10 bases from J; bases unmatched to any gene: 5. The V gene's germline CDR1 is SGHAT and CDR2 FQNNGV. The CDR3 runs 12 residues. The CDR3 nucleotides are TGTGCCAGCAGACAGGGACAGGGACCGCAGTATTTT. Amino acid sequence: CASRQGQGPQYF.

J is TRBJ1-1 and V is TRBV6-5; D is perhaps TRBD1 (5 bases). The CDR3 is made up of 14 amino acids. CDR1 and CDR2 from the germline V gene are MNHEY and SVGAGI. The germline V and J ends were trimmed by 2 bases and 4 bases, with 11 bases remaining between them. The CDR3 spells CASSYHSGVTEAFF. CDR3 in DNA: TGTGCCAGCAGTTACCATTCGGGGGTCACTGAAGCTTTCTTT.

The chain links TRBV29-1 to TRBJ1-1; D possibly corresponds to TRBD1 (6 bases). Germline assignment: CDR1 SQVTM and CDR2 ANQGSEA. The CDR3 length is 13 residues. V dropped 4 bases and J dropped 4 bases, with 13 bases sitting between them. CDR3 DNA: TGCAGCGTTGCACAGGGTTCGGGCACTGAAGCTTTCTTT. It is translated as CSVAQGSGTEAFF.

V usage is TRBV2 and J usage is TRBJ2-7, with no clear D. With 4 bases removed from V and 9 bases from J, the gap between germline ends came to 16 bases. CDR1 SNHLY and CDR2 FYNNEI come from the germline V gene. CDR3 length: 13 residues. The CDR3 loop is CASSARTAVGQYF. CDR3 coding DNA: TGTGCCAGCAGTGCAAGGACGGCCGTGGGGCAGTACTTC.

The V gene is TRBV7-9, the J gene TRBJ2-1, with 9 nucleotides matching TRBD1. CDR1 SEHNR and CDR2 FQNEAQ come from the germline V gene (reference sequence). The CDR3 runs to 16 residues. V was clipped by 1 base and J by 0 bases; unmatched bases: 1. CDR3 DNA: TGTGCCAGCAGCTTAGGACAGGGGGGCTCCTACAATGAGCAGTTCTTC. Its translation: CASSLGQGGSYNEQFF.

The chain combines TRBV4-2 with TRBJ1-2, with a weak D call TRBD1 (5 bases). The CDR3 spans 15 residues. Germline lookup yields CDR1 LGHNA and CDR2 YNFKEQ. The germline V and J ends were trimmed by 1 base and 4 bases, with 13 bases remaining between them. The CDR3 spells CASSQVERGSYGYTF. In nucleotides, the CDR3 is TGTGCCAGCAGCCAAGTGGAGAGGGGAAGCTATGGCTACACCTTC.

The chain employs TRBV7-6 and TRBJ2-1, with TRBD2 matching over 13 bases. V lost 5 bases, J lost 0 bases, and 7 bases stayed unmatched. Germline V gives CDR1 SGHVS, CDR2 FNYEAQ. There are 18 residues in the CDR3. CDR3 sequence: CASSIRTSGGSSYNEQFF. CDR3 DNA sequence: TGTGCCAGCAGCATTCGGACTAGCGGGGGAAGCTCCTACAATGAGCAGTTCTTC.

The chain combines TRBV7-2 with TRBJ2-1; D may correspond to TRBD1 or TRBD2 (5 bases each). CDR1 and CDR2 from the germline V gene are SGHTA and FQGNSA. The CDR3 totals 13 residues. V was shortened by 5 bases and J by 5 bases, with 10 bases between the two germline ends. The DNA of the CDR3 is TGTGCCAGCAGCGTTGGGACGAACAATGAGCAGTTCTTC. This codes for CASSVGTNNEQFF.

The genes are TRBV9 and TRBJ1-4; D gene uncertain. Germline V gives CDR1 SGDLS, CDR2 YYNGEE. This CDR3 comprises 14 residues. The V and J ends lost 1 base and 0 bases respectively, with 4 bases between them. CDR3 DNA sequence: TGTGCCAGCAGCGTATTACCAACTAATGAAAAACTGTTTTTT. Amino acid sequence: CASSVLPTNEKLFF. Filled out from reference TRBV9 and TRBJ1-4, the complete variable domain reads DSGVTQTPKHLITATGQRVTLRCSPRSGDLSVYWYQQSLDQGLQFLIQYYNGEERAKGNILERFSAQQFPDLHSELNLSSLELGDSALYFCASSVLPTNEKLFFGSGTQLSVL.

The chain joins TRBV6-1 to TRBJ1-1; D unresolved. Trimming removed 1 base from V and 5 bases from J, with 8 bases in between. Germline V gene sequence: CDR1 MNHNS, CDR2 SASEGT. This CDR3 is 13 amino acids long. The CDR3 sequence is CASSEGHFTEAFF. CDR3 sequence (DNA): TGTGCCAGCAGTGAAGGGCACTTTACTGAAGCTTTCTTT.

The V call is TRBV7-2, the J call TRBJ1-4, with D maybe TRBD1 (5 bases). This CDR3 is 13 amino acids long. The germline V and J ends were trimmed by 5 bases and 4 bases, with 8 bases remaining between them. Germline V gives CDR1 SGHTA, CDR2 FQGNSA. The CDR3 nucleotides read TGTGCCAGCAGCAGGGACCGTAATGAAAAACTGTTTTTT. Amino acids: CASSRDRNEKLFF.

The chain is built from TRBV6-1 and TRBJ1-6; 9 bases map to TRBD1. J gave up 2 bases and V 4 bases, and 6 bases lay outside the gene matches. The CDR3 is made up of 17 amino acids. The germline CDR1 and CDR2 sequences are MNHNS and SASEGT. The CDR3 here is CASSADRGSPYNSPLHF. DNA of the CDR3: TGTGCCAGCAGTGCGGACAGGGGATCCCCCTATAATTCACCCCTCCACTTT.

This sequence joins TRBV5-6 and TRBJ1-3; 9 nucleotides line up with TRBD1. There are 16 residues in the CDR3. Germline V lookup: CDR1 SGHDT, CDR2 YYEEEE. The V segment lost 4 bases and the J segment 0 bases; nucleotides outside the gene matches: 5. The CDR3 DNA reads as TGTGCCAGCAGCCGGACAGGGGCCCTCTCTGGAAACACCATATATTTT. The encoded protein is CASSRTGALSGNTIYF. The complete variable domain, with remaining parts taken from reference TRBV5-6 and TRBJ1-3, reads DAGVTQSPTHLIKTRGQQVTLRCSPKSGHDTVSWYQQALGQGPQFIFQYYEEEERQRGNFPDRFSGHQFPNYSSELNVNALLLGDSALYLCASSRTGALSGNTIYFGEGSWLTVV.

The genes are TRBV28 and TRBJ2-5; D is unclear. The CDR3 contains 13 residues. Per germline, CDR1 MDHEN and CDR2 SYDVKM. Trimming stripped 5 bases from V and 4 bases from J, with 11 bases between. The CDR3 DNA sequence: TGTGCCAGCAGTCGTCCAGACGGAGAGACCCAGTACTTC. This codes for CASSRPDGETQYF.

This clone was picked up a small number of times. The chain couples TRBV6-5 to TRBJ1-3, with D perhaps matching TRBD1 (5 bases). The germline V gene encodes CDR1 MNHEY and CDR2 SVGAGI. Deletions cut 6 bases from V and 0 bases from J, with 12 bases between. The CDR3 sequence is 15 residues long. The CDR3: CASRRDRSSGNTIYF. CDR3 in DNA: TGTGCCAGCAGACGGGACCGCTCCTCTGGAAACACCATATATTTT.

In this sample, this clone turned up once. The CDR3 sequence is CASSALDSNNEQFF. The CDR3, as DNA: TGTGCCAGCAGCGCCCTGGACAGCAACAATGAGCAGTTCTTC. The chain is built from TRBV9 and TRBJ2-1; maybe TRBD1 (6 bases). The CDR3 runs 14 residues. Germline V gene data show CDR1 as SGDLS and CDR2 as YYNGEE. V gave up 3 bases and J gave up 5 bases, with 12 bases separating them.

CDR3 residues: CASSYLGRGAGNTIYF. CDR3 nucleotide sequence: TGCGCCAGCAGCTATCTCGGCAGGGGAGCTGGAAACACCATATATTTT. The genes are TRBV5-1 and TRBJ1-3, with D possibly being TRBD1 (6 bases). Germline CDR1 SGHRS, CDR2 YFSETQ. V gave up 3 bases and J gave up 2 bases, with 15 bases separating them. The CDR3 sequence is 16 residues long.